This T cell receptor beta chain comes out of a study of cytomegalovirus exposure and HLA in healthy donors. In regard to this clone: Its target is not known.

The study ran its PCR with 60 Vbeta and 13 Jbeta primers. TCRdb's table, derived via immunoSEQ multiplex PCR, lists solely in-frame clones and lacks some. In the table there are 85,000 to 120,000 clones, about 71% of which are singletons. Overall study findings and caveats: Reportedly, TCR beta sequences accurately predicted HLA-A and HLA-B alleles in most subjects.

Material for sequencing was PBMCs. This receptor was taken from a boy aged 5-17 years in good health and CMV-seronegative.

The CDR3 is CASSPFSGGPGDTQYF. The DNA of the CDR3 is TGTGCCAGCAGCCCCTTTAGCGGGGGCCCCGGGGATACGCAGTATTTT. V gene TRBV6-4 combines with J gene TRBJ2-3, with 9 bases fitting TRBD2. Germline V lookup: CDR1 MRHNA, CDR2 SNTAGT. V was clipped by 6 bases and J by 6 bases; unmatched bases: 13. CDR3 length: 16 amino acids.